Each of the 7 T cell receptor beta chains below was sequenced from the same sample in a study of OX40 agonist ivuxolimab in advanced cancers. Clones were sequenced by immunoSEQ multiplex PCR, and TCRdb holds only the in-frame ones, with some missing. The sample lists 70,000 to 75,000 clones, about 93% occurring once. Sequenced material: CD4+ or CD8+ T cells sorted from blood, taken in a trial of the OX40 agonist ivuxolimab. These receptors all come from an adult with an advanced solid tumor such as melanoma, head and neck, liver or kidney cancer.

The chain has TRBV18 and TRBJ1-1; D gene unclear. Looked up from germline, CDR1 is KGHSH and CDR2 is LQKENI. The CDR3 spans 13 residues. The V and J ends lost 6 bases and 3 bases respectively, with 11 bases between them. In nucleotides, the CDR3 is TGTGCCAGCTCCGTACAGACGGACACTGAAGCTTTCTTT. It encodes CASSVQTDTEAFF.

V usage is TRBV19 and J usage is TRBJ2-1; 12 bases fit TRBD2. Trimming at V came to 6 bases and at J to 6 bases, leaving 6 bases not matched to a gene. Germline V gene sequence: CDR1 LNHDA, CDR2 SQIVND (reference sequence). This CDR3 comprises 15 residues. CDR3 amino acids: CASSHLAGGPNEQFF. In nucleotides, the CDR3 is TGTGCCAGTAGCCACCTAGCGGGAGGGCCCAATGAGCAGTTCTTC. The variable domain in full, completed from reference TRBV19 and TRBJ2-1, reads DGGITQSPKYLFRKEGQNVTLSCEQNLNHDAMYWYRQDPGQGLRLIYYSQIVNDFQKGDIAEGYSVSREKKESFPLTVTSAQKNPTAFYLCASSHLAGGPNEQFFGPGTRLTVL.

This chain joins TRBV5-6 and TRBJ2-7; D is perhaps TRBD1 (5 bases). Trimming took 4 bases from V and 4 from J, leaving 15 bases between them. Germline CDR1 reads SGHDT; CDR2 reads YYEEEE. The CDR3 consists of 14 residues. CDR3 sequence reads: CASSQKGRTYEQYF. For the CDR3, the DNA is TGTGCCAGCAGCCAGAAAGGACGGACATACGAGCAGTACTTC. Full variable domain (outside the CDR3, taken from reference TRBV5-6 and TRBJ2-7): DAGVTQSPTHLIKTRGQQVTLRCSPKSGHDTVSWYQQALGQGPQFIFQYYEEEERQRGNFPDRFSGHQFPNYSSELNVNALLLGDSALYLCASSQKGRTYEQYFGPGTRLTVT.

This rearrangement joins TRBV4-3 to TRBJ1-1; D is uncertain. The germline CDR1 and CDR2 sequences are LGHNA and YSLEER. Trimming removed 0 bases from V and 8 bases from J, with 10 bases in between. The CDR3 runs to 13 residues. The DNA of the CDR3 is TGCGCCAGCAGCCAAGAACACCGGATGGAAGCTTTCTTT. Its protein product is CASSQEHRMEAFF.

CDR3 sequence (DNA): TGCGCCAGCAGCTTGGCCTTCAGTGCTAGCGCAACCTACGAGCAGTACTTC. It codes for CASSLAFSASATYEQYF. The chain combines TRBV5-1 with TRBJ2-7, with D possibly matching TRBD2 (6 bases). V was trimmed by 0 bases and J by 2 bases, leaving 18 bases between them. CDR1 is SGHRS, CDR2 YFSETQ, per germline. The CDR3 contains 17 residues. Using reference TRBV5-1 and TRBJ2-7 for the parts outside the CDR3, the full variable domain is KAGVTQTPRYLIKTRGQQVTLSCSPISGHRSVSWYQQTPGQGLQFLFEYFSETQRNKGNFPGRFSGRQFSNSRSEMNVSTLELGDSALYLCASSLAFSASATYEQYFGPGTRLTVT.

This clone occurred once. This chain joins TRBV6-5 and TRBJ2-1; 8 positions match TRBD2. Germline assignment: CDR1 MNHEY and CDR2 SVGAGI. Losses at the gene ends were 6 bases for V and 4 bases for J; bases not matched to a gene: 8. The CDR3 is 15 amino acids. The DNA for the CDR3 is TGTGCCAGCAGGGACGGACTAGCAGGATACAATGAGCAGTTCTTC. Translated: CASRDGLAGYNEQFF.

The chain carries TRBV11-2 and TRBJ2-7; 10 nucleotides line up with TRBD1. The CDR3 is made up of 17 amino acids. From germline, CDR1 is SGHAT and CDR2 FQNNGV. V lost 1 base to trimming and J lost 3 bases; unmatched junction nucleotides: 9. The CDR3 loop reads CASSLAPGTGAYYEQYF. DNA for the CDR3: TGTGCCAGCAGCTTAGCCCCAGGGACAGGGGCCTACTACGAGCAGTACTTC.